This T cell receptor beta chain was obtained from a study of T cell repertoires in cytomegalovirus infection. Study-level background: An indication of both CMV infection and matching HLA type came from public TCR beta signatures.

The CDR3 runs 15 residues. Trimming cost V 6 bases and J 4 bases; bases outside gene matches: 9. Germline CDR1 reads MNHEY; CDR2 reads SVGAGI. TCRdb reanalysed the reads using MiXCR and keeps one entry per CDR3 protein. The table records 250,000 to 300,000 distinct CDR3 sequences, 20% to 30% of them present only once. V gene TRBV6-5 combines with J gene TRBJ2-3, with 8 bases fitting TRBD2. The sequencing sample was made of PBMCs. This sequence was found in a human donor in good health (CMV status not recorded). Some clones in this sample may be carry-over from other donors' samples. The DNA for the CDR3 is TGTGCCAGCAGCAGAGCCGCGGGGGGTTCAGATACGCAGTATTTT. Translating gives CASSRAAGGSDTQYF.